This TCR beta chain was observed in a study of shared clonotypes between healthy human individuals. Regarding this clone: Its antigen is currently unknown.

Overall study results and limits: Approximately 4.9% of naive CD4 clonotypes were shared across several donors.

Researchers ran the assay at a deep level. Replicate PCRs from sorted subsets contained around 190 ng DNA, which is tens of thousands of T cell genomes. Data came from immunoSEQ multiplex PCR; TCRdb stores just in-frame clones and leaves some out. The sample lists over 2 million clones; approximately 95% were seen once. This receptor was taken from a man younger than 30 in good health. The sequenced material came from naive CD4+ T cells sorted from blood. Described subset: CD45RA+ positively selected.

In DNA, the CDR3 is TGTGCCAGCAGCGGAGCCAGACAGGGAGGGACTGAAGCTTTCTTT. It encodes CASSGARQGGTEAFF. This chain joins TRBV9 and TRBJ1-1; 7 bases agree with TRBD1. The V segment lost 3 bases and the J segment 5 bases; nucleotides outside the gene matches: 10. CDR1 is SGDLS and CDR2 is YYNGEE in the germline V gene. The CDR3 totals 15 residues.